Included here is one T cell receptor beta chain sequence, with context. The data were taken from a study of blood T cell repertoires in COVID-19. Study background: Acute and convalescent COVID-19 samples came from the United States, Italy and Spain.

It was during active infection that Seattle patients were enrolled and then longitudinally followed. Germline V gives CDR1 SGHDN, CDR2 FVKESK. V lost 1 base and J lost 0, with 7 bases in between. There are 15 residues in the CDR3. The data were produced by immunoSEQ multiplex PCR, yet TCRdb's version contains in-frame clones alone and is incomplete. The table lists about 260,000 clones, 80% to 90% of them singletons. The source of this sequence is a woman in her sixties or seventies with COVID-19, enrolled during active disease. The chain uses TRBV14 and TRBJ2-4, with D uncertain. Sequenced input: peripheral blood. This CDR3 reads CASSQGALAKNIQYF. The CDR3 DNA reads TGTGCCAGCAGCCAAGGGGCGTTAGCCAAAAACATTCAGTACTTC.